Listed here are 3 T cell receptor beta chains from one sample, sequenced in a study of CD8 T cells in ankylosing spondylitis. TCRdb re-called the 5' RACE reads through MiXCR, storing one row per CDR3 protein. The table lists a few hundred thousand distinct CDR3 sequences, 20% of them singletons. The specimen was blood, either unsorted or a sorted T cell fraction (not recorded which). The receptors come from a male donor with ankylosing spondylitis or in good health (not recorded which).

The CDR3 sequence is CASSDGTGHRDTQYF. DNA of the CDR3: TGTGCCAGCAGTGACGGGACCGGACATCGGGATACGCAGTATTTT. The chain combines TRBV6-1 with TRBJ2-3, with D perhaps assigned TRBD1 or TRBD2 (5 bases each). The CDR3 is made up of 15 amino acids. Per the germline V gene, CDR1 is MNHNS and CDR2 is SASEGT. The germline V and J ends were trimmed by 3 bases and 6 bases, with 16 bases remaining between them.

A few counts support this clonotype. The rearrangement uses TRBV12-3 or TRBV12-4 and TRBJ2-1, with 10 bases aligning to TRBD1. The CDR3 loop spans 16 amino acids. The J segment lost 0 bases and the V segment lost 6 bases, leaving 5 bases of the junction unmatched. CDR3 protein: CASSSGTGVSYNEQFF. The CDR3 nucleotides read TGTGCCAGCAGCTCTGGGACAGGGGTCTCCTACAATGAGCAGTTCTTC.

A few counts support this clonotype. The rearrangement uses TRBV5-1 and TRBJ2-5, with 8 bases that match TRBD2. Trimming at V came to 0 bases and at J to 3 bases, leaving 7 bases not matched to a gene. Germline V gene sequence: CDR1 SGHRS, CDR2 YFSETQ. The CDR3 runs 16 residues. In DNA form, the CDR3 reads TGCGCCAGCAGCTTGGATTTAGCGGGGACCGAAGAGACCCAGTACTTC. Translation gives CASSLDLAGTEETQYF.